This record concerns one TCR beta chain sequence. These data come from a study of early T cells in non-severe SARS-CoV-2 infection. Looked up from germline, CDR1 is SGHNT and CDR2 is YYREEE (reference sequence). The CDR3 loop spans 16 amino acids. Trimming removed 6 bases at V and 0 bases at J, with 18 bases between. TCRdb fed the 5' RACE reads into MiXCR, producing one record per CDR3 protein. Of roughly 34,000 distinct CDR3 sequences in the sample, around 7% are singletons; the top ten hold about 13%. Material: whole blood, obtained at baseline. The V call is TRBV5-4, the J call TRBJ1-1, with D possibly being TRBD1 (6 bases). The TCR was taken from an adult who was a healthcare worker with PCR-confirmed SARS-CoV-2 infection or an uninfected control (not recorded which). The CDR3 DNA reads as TGTGCCAGCACCCGTCGAGGGGGAACTATGAACACTGAAGCTTTCTTT. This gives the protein CASTRRGGTMNTEAFF.